This T cell receptor (beta chain) was identified in a study of T cell responses to AZD1222 COVID-19 vaccine. Findings and caveats of the study: Baseline testing showed seropositivity in only five to seven AZD1222 recipients. Clonal diversity was possibly underestimated, and white British individuals and females predominated among donors.

The repertoire was sequenced with immunoSEQ multiplex PCR; TCRdb's copy has only in-frame clones and lacks some. The sample carries 64,000 or so clones, 84% recorded once. Germline values: CDR1 SNHLY, CDR2 FYNNEI. Losses at the gene ends were 8 bases for V and 3 bases for J; bases not matched to a gene: 2. The CDR3 loop spans 13 amino acids. The count of this clone is one. What it binds is not known. The rearrangement uses TRBV2 and TRBJ1-4; 8 bases match TRBD1. The receptor's source is an adult in good health. The sequences come from peripheral blood, collected on day 0 of AZD1222 vaccination. The CDR3: CASRTGPNEKLFF. For the CDR3, the DNA is TGTGCCAGCCGGACAGGGCCTAATGAAAAACTGTTTTTT.